The 10 T cell receptor beta chains listed next were all sequenced from one sample in a study of CD8 T cells in Susac syndrome. RNA was extracted with the RNeasy kit, and a quantity of roughly 0.45 to 1 ug was reverse transcribed using random hexamers. TCRdb re-called the immunoSEQ multiplex PCR reads with MiXCR, one entry per CDR3 protein. This sample has 110,000 or so distinct CDR3 sequences, with around 92% found just once. Source material: CD8+ T cells from PBMCs. The source is a human donor in good health.

The chain links TRBV7-8 to TRBJ2-1, with 12 positions matching TRBD2. The CDR3 runs 15 residues. The germline gives CDR1 SGHVS, CDR2 FQNEAQ. Unmatched junction bases numbered 5, after V lost 4 bases and J lost 7 bases. The CDR3 nucleotides read TGTGCCAGCAGCTCGACTAGCGGGAGTGGGAATGAGCAGTTCTTC. It yields the protein CASSSTSGSGNEQFF. Supplemented by reference TRBV7-8 and TRBJ2-1, the full variable domain reads GAGVSQSPRYKVAKRGQDVALRCDPISGHVSLFWYQQALGQGPEFLTYFQNEAQLDKSGLPSDRFFAERPEGSVSTLKIQRTQQEDSAVYLCASSSTSGSGNEQFFGPGTRLTVL.

This clonotype was seen only once. The chain uses TRBV30 and TRBJ1-5; 9 positions match TRBD1. The germline V gene encodes CDR1 GTSNPN and CDR2 SVGIG (reference sequence). V shed 1 base and J 4 bases; nucleotides not matched to a gene: 8. The CDR3 covers 16 residues. The CDR3 is CAWSGKETGGNQPQHF. DNA for the CDR3: TGTGCCTGGAGTGGGAAAGAGACAGGGGGAAATCAGCCCCAGCATTTT.

The chain has TRBV18 and TRBJ2-7; 8 bases line up with TRBD1. The CDR3 runs 15 residues. V shed 3 bases, J shed 7 bases, and the junction held 11 bases outside the gene matches. Germline V gene sequence: CDR1 KGHSH, CDR2 LQKENI. CDR3 sequence reads: CASSPGQGQLGEQYF. The DNA for the CDR3 is TGTGCCAGCTCACCTGGACAGGGACAATTGGGGGAGCAGTACTTC.

The rearrangement uses TRBV11-1 and TRBJ2-6; the match to TRBD1 covers 8 bases. J lost 1 base, V lost 7 bases, and 3 bases had no gene match. The germline CDR1 and CDR2 sequences are SGHAT and FQDESV (reference sequence). The CDR3 spans 15 residues. In nucleotides, the CDR3 is TGTGCCAGCAACAGACAGGGGTCTGGGGCCAACGTCCTGACTTTC. Translation gives CASNRQGSGANVLTF. Variable domain in full (rest from reference TRBV11-1 and TRBJ2-6): EAEVAQSPRYKITEKSQAVAFWCDPISGHATLYWYRQILGQGPELLVQFQDESVVDDSQLPKDRFSAERLKGVDSTLKIQPAELGDSAMYLCASNRQGSGANVLTFGAGSRLTVL.

The chain is built from TRBV13 and TRBJ1-1; the match to TRBD1 covers 7 bases. The CDR3 is 18 residues long. The junction had 11 bases not matched to a gene; V was cut back by 0 bases and J by 1 base. Per the germline V gene, CDR1 is PRHDT and CDR2 is FYEKMQ (reference sequence). The CDR3 region is CASSLGPVTGWSNTEAFF. The CDR3 nucleotides are TGTGCCAGCAGCTTAGGCCCCGTGACAGGGTGGTCGAACACTGAAGCTTTCTTT.

V and J are TRBV2 and TRBJ1-2; the D is unclear. V was trimmed by 0 bases and J by 5 bases, leaving 13 bases between them. The CDR3 consists of 15 residues. Germline V CDR1 and CDR2: SNHLY, FYNNEI. CDR3 coding DNA: TGTGCCAGCAGTGAAGCGCTTTCGCCCGGTTATGGCTACACCTTC. Protein sequence: CASSEALSPGYGYTF.

The genes are TRBV15 and TRBJ2-3, with TRBD1 as a possible D gene (6 bases). The length of the CDR3 is 12 residues. Germline CDR1 reads LNHNV; CDR2 reads YYDKDF (reference sequence). V was trimmed by 8 bases and J by 14 bases, leaving 20 bases between them. CDR3 residues: CATGILGTIGYF. As DNA, the CDR3 is TGTGCCACCGGGATACTCGGGACAATCGGGTATTTT.

Concerning this clonotype itself: One end of the junction is discordant with germline, which a read error may explain. The CDR3 here is CASSSDRGYGYAF. CDR3 DNA: TGTGCCAGCAGCTCCGACAGGGGTTATGGCTACGCCTTC. V and J are TRBV7-2 and TRBJ1-2; the match to TRBD1 covers 8 bases. The CDR3 loop spans 13 amino acids. CDR1 SGHTA and CDR2 FQGNSA come from the germline V gene.

The rearrangement uses TRBV20-1 and TRBJ2-5; a weak D match, TRBD1 (6 bases). V gave up 3 bases and J gave up 5 bases, with 19 bases separating them. There are 15 residues in the CDR3. CDR1 and CDR2 from the germline V gene are DFQATT and SNEGSKA (reference sequence). The CDR3 DNA follows: TGCAGTGCTAGGGAGAAACAGGGATCGTGGGAGACCCAGTACTTC. This encodes CSAREKQGSWETQYF.

This chain links TRBV18 with TRBJ1-1, with TRBD1 as a possible D gene (5 bases). The V and J ends lost 4 bases and 4 bases respectively, with 16 bases between them. This CDR3 comprises 15 residues. Germline V lookup: CDR1 KGHSH, CDR2 LQKENI. The CDR3 region has the DNA TGTGCCAGCTCACTAAGACAGTCGTCGGGCACTGAAGCTTTCTTT. Translated: CASSLRQSSGTEAFF.